This TCR beta chain stems from a study of STAT5B mutations in CD4+ large granular lymphocyte leukemia. Findings and caveats of the study: Approximately 25% of private leukemic clonotypes occurred rarely in other patients' non-leukemic repertoires.

This clone was counted a single time. The antigen remains unidentified. The assay was run at survey level. The authors' processing: Lowest detectable productive clonotype frequency was 2.59 x 10-5. Method: immunoSEQ multiplex PCR; TCRdb's copy keeps in-frame clones and lacks some. V and J calls and clone size come straight from that table; D and trimming were deduced from the DNA. There are some 45,000 clones in the sample; approximately 86% occur only once, and 2.6% lies in the top ten. Sequencing input: CD4+ T cells from blood buffy coats. This receptor was obtained from a human donor in good health.

This CDR3 is CASSEYPPHQGANYGYTF. The CDR3 nucleotides read TGTGCCAGCAGTGAATACCCCCCACACCAGGGGGCTAACTATGGCTACACCTTC. The gene calls are TRBV6-1 and TRBJ1-2; TRBD1 aligns across 7 bases. The CDR3 sequence is 18 residues long. V shed 2 bases and J 0 bases; nucleotides not matched to a gene: 12. From germline, CDR1 is MNHNS and CDR2 SASEGT.